The 23 T cell receptor beta chains below were found in one sample sequenced in a study of shared clonotypes between healthy human individuals. The method was immunoSEQ multiplex PCR; TCRdb's version includes in-frame clones alone and lacks a portion of them. The table includes about 490,000 clones, 79% detected once. The sequencing sample was made of PBMCs. The receptors come from a woman aged 40 to 55 in good health. Some clones in this sample may be carry-over from other donors' samples.

The V call is TRBV6-1, the J call TRBJ2-7; D might be TRBD1 (6 bases). The CDR3 is made up of 11 amino acids. The V gene lost 1 base and the J gene lost 11 bases, with 9 bases spanning the gap. Per the germline V gene, CDR1 is MNHNS and CDR2 is SASEGT. The chain's CDR3 is CASSEERTEYF. The CDR3 bases are TGTGCCAGCAGTGAAGAAAGGACAGAGTACTTC.

J is TRBJ1-1 and V is TRBV28; D possibly corresponds to TRBD1 (5 bases). Germline loops: CDR1 MDHEN, CDR2 SYDVKM. The CDR3 consists of 14 residues. Trimming removed 0 bases at V and 4 bases at J, with 9 bases between. The CDR3 spells CASSLWGGTTEAFF. The CDR3 DNA sequence: TGTGCCAGCAGTTTATGGGGAGGGACCACTGAAGCTTTCTTT.

In regard to this clone: With only one base between it and a far larger clone, this is likely a read error. V gene TRBV6-6 combines with J gene TRBJ1-3; 9 positions match TRBD1. V shed 8 bases, J shed 1 base, and the junction held 6 bases outside the gene matches. This CDR3 spans 15 amino acids. CDR1 MNHNY and CDR2 SVGAGI come from the germline V gene (reference sequence). The CDR3 is CASGWDRASGNTIYF. Written as DNA, the CDR3 is TGTGCCAGCGGTTGGGACAGGGCTTCTGGAAACACCATATATTTT.

This clone showed up just a few times. The chain links TRBV6-5 to TRBJ2-1, with D tentatively TRBD1 (6 bases). The CDR3 is made up of 14 amino acids. The V gene lost 5 bases and the J gene lost 13 bases, with 21 bases spanning the gap. CDR1 is MNHEY, CDR2 SVGAGI, per germline. The CDR3: CASSPGTSLRGQFF. CDR3 nucleotide sequence: TGTGCCAGCAGTCCCGGGACCTCCCTCAGGGGTCAGTTCTTC.

The sample holds a few counts of this clone. The rearrangement links TRBV18 to TRBJ2-1; 11 nucleotides align to TRBD2. V lost 1 base to trimming and J lost 5 bases; unmatched junction nucleotides: 4. From germline, CDR1 is KGHSH and CDR2 LQKENI. The CDR3 is 16 residues long. The CDR3 coding sequence is TGTGCCAGCTCACCACTGACTAGCGGGACCCACAATGAGCAGTTCTTC. This codes for CASSPLTSGTHNEQFF.

The gene calls are TRBV7-2 and TRBJ2-6; D assignment may be TRBD1 or TRBD2 (5 bases each). Between the trimmed V and J ends, which lost 8 bases and 0 bases, there was a span of 8 bases. CDR1 is SGHTA, CDR2 FQGNSA, per germline. The length of the CDR3 is 14 residues. The CDR3 region is CASPGASGANVLTF. Written as DNA, the CDR3 is TGTGCCAGCCCCGGGGCCTCTGGGGCCAACGTCCTGACTTTC.

The chain recombines TRBV5-4 with TRBJ2-3; possible D gene TRBD1, 6 bases. Trimming stripped 4 bases from V and 0 bases from J, with 12 bases between. Germline loops: CDR1 SGHNT, CDR2 YYREEE (reference sequence). The CDR3 loop spans 15 amino acids. DNA of the CDR3: TGTGCCAGCAGCCCCGGGACATCTAGCACAGATACGCAGTATTTT. It codes for CASSPGTSSTDTQYF.

This clone was counted once. This rearrangement joins TRBV19 to TRBJ2-7; unclear D gene. Germline V gene data show CDR1 as LNHDA and CDR2 as SQIVND (reference sequence). V lost 4 bases and J lost 3, with 10 bases in between. This CDR3 comprises 13 residues. The CDR3 DNA sequence: TGTGCCAGTAGTAAAGGACCAGGCTACGAGCAGTACTTC. Encoded protein: CASSKGPGYEQYF.

The genes are TRBV13 and TRBJ1-2; possible D gene TRBD1, 5 bases. V lost 5 bases and J lost 7, with 20 bases in between. The CDR3 spans 15 residues. Germline V gene sequence: CDR1 PRHDT, CDR2 FYEKMQ (reference sequence). In nucleotides, the CDR3 is TGTGCCAGCAGCCGATCCTCGGGGTGGGACTTTGGCTACACCTTC. Its protein product is CASSRSSGWDFGYTF.

This clone was seen a single time. In DNA, the CDR3 is TGTGCCAGCTCACGTGGACCGGGAAGGGGACAAGAGGCTGGGGCCAACGTCCTGACTTTC. The encoded protein is CASSRGPGRGQEAGANVLTF. J is TRBJ2-6 and V is TRBV18, with a possible D match to TRBD1 (6 bases). The CDR3 runs 20 residues. The V and J ends lost 4 bases and 2 bases respectively, with 24 bases between them. Germline V gives CDR1 KGHSH, CDR2 LQKENI.

The chain employs TRBV4-3 and TRBJ1-3, with D maybe TRBD1 (5 bases). Germline CDR1 reads LGHNA; CDR2 reads YSLEER. CDR3 size: 16 residues. The ends were cut back, 0 bases at V and 0 bases at J, with 9 bases in the middle. CDR3 loop: CASSQDWGNSGNTIYF. In DNA, the CDR3 is TGCGCCAGCAGCCAAGACTGGGGGAACTCTGGAAACACCATATATTTT.

The chain joins TRBV7-9 to TRBJ2-6; no reliable D call. This CDR3 has 16 amino acids. Germline loops: CDR1 SEHNR, CDR2 FQNEAQ (reference sequence). V dropped 4 bases and J dropped 0 bases, with 10 bases sitting between them. CDR3 region: CASSYRLDSGANVLTF. CDR3 nucleotide sequence: TGTGCCAGCAGCTACCGTCTCGACTCTGGGGCCAACGTCCTGACTTTC. The full variable domain, its missing parts supplied by reference TRBV7-9 and TRBJ2-6, is DTGVSQNPRHKITKRGQNVTFRCDPISEHNRLYWYRQTLGQGPEFLTYFQNEAQLEKSRLLSDRFSAERPKGSFSTLEIQRTEQGDSAMYLCASSYRLDSGANVLTFGAGSRLTVL.

The CDR3 region has the DNA TGTGCCAGCAGCTTTACTGACGAGCCCCAGCATTTT. Translation gives CASSFTDEPQHF. V and J are TRBV7-2 and TRBJ1-5, with D hard to call. Trimming shortened V by 3 bases and J by 8 bases, and 8 bases separated the two germline ends. The CDR3 spans 12 residues. CDR1 is SGHTA and CDR2 is FQGNSA in the germline V gene.

The chain uses TRBV6-1 and TRBJ1-4; 8 positions agree with TRBD1. The CDR3 sequence is 13 residues long. Trimming took 8 bases from V and 6 from J; bases not matched to a gene: 5. In germline, CDR1 is MNHNS, CDR2 SASEGT. CDR3 sequence reads: CASSQDRDEKLFF. CDR3 DNA: TGTGCCAGCTCACAGGACAGGGATGAAAAACTGTTTTTT.

In the case of this clone: Other DNA sequences in the same sample also yield this CDR3. V gene TRBV7-9 combines with J gene TRBJ2-5; no reliable D call. The CDR3 is 11 residues long. V lost 6 bases to trimming and J lost 0 bases, with 2 bases between them. Germline values: CDR1 SEHNR, CDR2 FQNEAQ (reference sequence). CDR3 coding DNA: TGTGCCAGCAGTGACCAAGAGACCCAGTACTTC. This codes for CASSDQETQYF. Complete variable domain (other parts from reference TRBV7-9 and TRBJ2-5): DTGVSQNPRHKITKRGQNVTFRCDPISEHNRLYWYRQTLGQGPEFLTYFQNEAQLEKSRLLSDRFSAERPKGSFSTLEIQRTEQGDSAMYLCASSDQETQYFGPGTRLLVL.

The count of this clone is one. The chain uses TRBV6-4 and TRBJ2-1; D possibly uses TRBD1 or TRBD2 (5 bases each). The V gene lost 0 bases and the J gene lost 2 bases, with 11 bases spanning the gap. The CDR3 loop spans 16 amino acids. Germline V gives CDR1 MRHNA, CDR2 SNTAGT. The CDR3 protein is CASSDSGVWTYNEQFF. CDR3 nucleotide sequence: TGTGCCAGCAGTGACTCGGGGGTTTGGACCTACAATGAGCAGTTCTTC.

There are many counts of this clone. This chain connects TRBV6-5 to TRBJ2-5; perhaps TRBD1 as D (6 bases). The CDR3 covers 16 residues. Looked up from germline, CDR1 is MNHEY and CDR2 is SVGAGI. V was clipped by 4 bases and J by 3 bases, with 18 bases between them. As DNA, the CDR3 is TGTGCCAGCAGTTTTAAACAGGGTTCTGAGGAAGAGACCCAGTACTTC. This sequence encodes CASSFKQGSEEETQYF.

V usage is TRBV6-6 and J usage is TRBJ2-5, with D possibly being TRBD2 (6 bases). The germline V gene has CDR1 MNHNY and CDR2 SVGAGI (reference sequence). This CDR3 has 14 amino acids. V was clipped by 2 bases and J by 2 bases, with 9 bases between them. In DNA, the CDR3 is TGTGCCAGCAGTTACGGGCGGGGTCAAGAGACCCAGTACTTC. Translated: CASSYGRGQETQYF.

The chain carries TRBV4-1 and TRBJ2-5; D may match TRBD1 or TRBD2 (6 bases each). The CDR3 is 16 amino acids. Trimming removed 4 bases at V and 1 base at J, with 16 bases between. Germline V lookup: CDR1 MGHRA, CDR2 YSYEKL. DNA for the CDR3: TGCGCCAGCAGCCTCGCGCCGGGGGCTACCCAAGAGACCCAGTACTTC. Protein sequence: CASSLAPGATQETQYF.

The rearrangement links TRBV6-6 to TRBJ2-7; TRBD1 agrees at 8 bases. Germline-derived CDR1 and CDR2 are MNHNY and SVGAGI (reference sequence). The CDR3 covers 13 residues. V trimming: 8 bases; J trimming: 3 bases; junction bases outside the gene matches: 6. CDR3 DNA: TGTGCCAGCCTAGACAGGGGCAACTACGAGCAGTACTTC. Translated: CASLDRGNYEQYF.

The chain carries TRBV4-1 and TRBJ2-7, with 9 bases lining up with TRBD2. The length of the CDR3 is 13 residues. Looked up from germline, CDR1 is MGHRA and CDR2 is YSYEKL. The trim removed 8 bases at V and 2 bases at J, leaving 4 bases unmatched. This CDR3 reads CASGGLATYEQYF. The CDR3 DNA is TGCGCCAGCGGGGGACTAGCCACCTACGAGCAGTACTTC.

This rearrangement joins TRBV29-1 to TRBJ2-3, with TRBD2 matching 9 bases. Germline loops: CDR1 SQVTM, CDR2 ANQGSEA. The V and J ends lost 6 bases and 0 bases, in that order; junction bases with no gene match: 13. The CDR3 sequence is 17 residues long. The CDR3 DNA reads as TGCAGCGTCCCCCGGGGGCTAGCGGGATTTAGCACAGATACGCAGTATTTT. Translating gives CSVPRGLAGFSTDTQYF.

The chain combines TRBV5-6 with TRBJ2-1; no definite D call. Looked up from germline, CDR1 is SGHDT and CDR2 is YYEEEE. The CDR3 is 13 amino acids. V was shortened by 1 base and J by 4 bases, with 6 bases between the two germline ends. DNA of the CDR3: TGTGCCAGCAGCTTGCCGTATTACAATGAGCAGTTCTTC. It codes for CASSLPYYNEQFF.